The rows below give T cell receptor beta chains drawn from one sample of a study of identical twins. TCRdb itself ran the 5' RACE reads through MiXCR, one entry per CDR3 protein. The table includes about 550,000 distinct CDR3 sequences, 20% to 25% detected once. These data also formed part of another study, on yellow fever vaccine responses in identical twins.

Material: CD4+ T cells sorted from blood. The receptors come from a young woman in good health. The CDR3 runs from the conserved cysteine through the conserved F or W. D genes are given only for firm matches. Clone size, where shown, is once, few, many, or a class for clones that have expanded.

j_call: TRBJ2-2; clone_size: -; d_call: TRBD2; v_call: TRBV7-3; cdr3_nt: TGTGCCAGCAGCGTCGGGCTAGCGGAGAACACCGGGGAGCTGTTTTTT; cdr3_aa: CASSVGLAENTGELFF
j_call: TRBJ2-1; clone_size: many; d_call: -; v_call: TRBV5-1; cdr3_nt: TGCGCCAGCAGCCATGCCGCAGGTCGGGAGCAGTTCTTC; cdr3_aa: CASSHAAGREQFF
j_call: TRBJ2-1; clone_size: few; d_call: -; v_call: TRBV6-5; cdr3_nt: TGTGCCAGCAGTTACCCAGGGTCCTACAATGAGCAGTTCTTC; cdr3_aa: CASSYPGSYNEQFF
j_call: TRBJ2-1; clone_size: -; d_call: -; v_call: TRBV3-1; cdr3_nt: TGTGCCAGCGGAGCCACAGGGAACCCTTACAATGAGCAGTTCTTC; cdr3_aa: CASGATGNPYNEQFF
j_call: TRBJ2-7; clone_size: many; d_call: TRBD2; v_call: TRBV12-3/TRBV12-4; cdr3_nt: TGTGCCAGCAGTCCCCGTGGTAGCGGGACCCCCTACGAGCAGTACTTC; cdr3_aa: CASSPRGSGTPYEQYF
j_call: TRBJ2-3; clone_size: -; d_call: -; v_call: TRBV28; cdr3_nt: TGTGCCAGCAGTTCCGTACGGGACCTCACAGATACGCAGTATTTT; cdr3_aa: CASSSVRDLTDTQYF
j_call: TRBJ2-2; clone_size: many; d_call: TRBD1; v_call: TRBV7-9; cdr3_nt: TGTGCCAGCAGCTTGACAGGGCCCGGGGAGCTGTTTTTT; cdr3_aa: CASSLTGPGELFF
j_call: TRBJ2-4; clone_size: few; d_call: -; v_call: TRBV20-1; cdr3_nt: TGCAGTGCTAGCCTTTGGAGCATTCAGTACTTC; cdr3_aa: CSASLWSIQYF
j_call: TRBJ2-5; clone_size: many; d_call: -; v_call: TRBV2; cdr3_nt: TGTGCCAGCAGTGAGAGACCCCAAGAGACCCAGTACTTC; cdr3_aa: CASSERPQETQYF
j_call: TRBJ2-3; clone_size: -; d_call: TRBD1; v_call: TRBV19; cdr3_nt: TGTGCCAGTAGTATGACAGGGAGTACAGATACGCAGTATTTT; cdr3_aa: CASSMTGSTDTQYF
j_call: TRBJ1-1; clone_size: few; d_call: -; v_call: TRBV5-1; cdr3_nt: TGCGCCAGCAGCAAGAACTCAATGAACACTGAAGCTTTCTTT; cdr3_aa: CASSKNSMNTEAFF
j_call: TRBJ2-1; clone_size: -; d_call: TRBD2; v_call: TRBV7-8; cdr3_nt: TGTGCCAGCAGCTTAGCGCGGCGGGAGTTAAACTATGAGCAGTTCTTC; cdr3_aa: CASSLARRELNYEQFF
j_call: TRBJ2-3; clone_size: -; d_call: -; v_call: TRBV10-3; cdr3_nt: TGTGCCATTAACAAGGGGTCCCCAGACCCAGATACGCAGTATTTT; cdr3_aa: CAINKGSPDPDTQYF
j_call: TRBJ2-1; clone_size: -; d_call: TRBD2; v_call: TRBV5-1; cdr3_nt: TGCGCCAGCAGCTTGCGGACGTCTAGCGGGAACTACAATGAGCAGTTCTTC; cdr3_aa: CASSLRTSSGNYNEQFF
j_call: TRBJ2-1; clone_size: many; d_call: TRBD2; v_call: TRBV12-3/TRBV12-4; cdr3_nt: TGTGCCAGCATCTTAGCGGGAGGGTCCTACAATGAGCAGTTCTTC; cdr3_aa: CASILAGGSYNEQFF
j_call: TRBJ2-1; clone_size: -; d_call: -; v_call: TRBV3-1; cdr3_nt: TGTGCCAGCAGCCAAGCCTGGACAGAGACCTACAATGAGCAGTTCTTC; cdr3_aa: CASSQAWTETYNEQFF
j_call: TRBJ2-1; clone_size: -; d_call: TRBD2; v_call: TRBV24-1; cdr3_nt: TGTGCCACCAGTGATTTGCAATCCGGTCCGGGAGGCCGGGGTGGGCAGTTCTTC; cdr3_aa: CATSDLQSGPGGRGGQFF
j_call: TRBJ2-2; clone_size: few; d_call: -; v_call: TRBV5-4; cdr3_nt: TGTGCCAGCAGCTTGGCCCCAGGCAGGGACACCGGGGAGCTGTTTTTT; cdr3_aa: CASSLAPGRDTGELFF
j_call: TRBJ1-5; clone_size: few; d_call: TRBD1; v_call: TRBV28; cdr3_nt: TGTGCCAGCAGTTGGAGGACAGGGGGTGATAGCAATCAGCCCCAGCATTTT; cdr3_aa: CASSWRTGGDSNQPQHF
j_call: TRBJ2-5; clone_size: few; d_call: TRBD2; v_call: TRBV12-3/TRBV12-4; cdr3_nt: TGTGCCAGCAGGACGACTAGCGGGGGGCGCCAAGAGACCCAGTACTTC; cdr3_aa: CASRTTSGGRQETQYF
j_call: TRBJ2-7; clone_size: few; d_call: -; v_call: TRBV6-5; cdr3_nt: TGTGCCAGCAGTTACTCCGCCGGCCAGGGGCCGTACGAGCAGTACTTC; cdr3_aa: CASSYSAGQGPYEQYF
j_call: TRBJ2-7; clone_size: few; d_call: TRBD2; v_call: TRBV7-2; cdr3_nt: TGTGCCAGCAGCTTAATGGTGGGCGGGGGATACGAGCAGTACTTC; cdr3_aa: CASSLMVGGGYEQYF
j_call: TRBJ1-1; clone_size: few; d_call: TRBD1; v_call: TRBV15; cdr3_nt: TGTGCCACCAGCAAAGAGACAGGGACCGGTGAAGCTTTCTTT; cdr3_aa: CATSKETGTGEAFF
j_call: TRBJ2-7; clone_size: few; d_call: -; v_call: TRBV5-1; cdr3_nt: TGCGCCAGCAGCTTGGGTCGCGGGGGCGGCGACGAGCAGTACTTC; cdr3_aa: CASSLGRGGGDEQYF
j_call: TRBJ2-5; clone_size: few; d_call: -; v_call: TRBV27; cdr3_nt: TGTGCCAGCAGTTCCCGGGCCCCCTCTGTCCGGGAGACCCAGTACTTC; cdr3_aa: CASSSRAPSVRETQYF
j_call: TRBJ2-3; clone_size: -; d_call: TRBD2; v_call: TRBV28; cdr3_nt: TGTGCCAGCAGTTTATTATCCCTAGCGGGAGGGTGGGCAGATACGCAGTATTTT; cdr3_aa: CASSLLSLAGGWADTQYF
j_call: TRBJ2-1; clone_size: few; d_call: TRBD2; v_call: TRBV24-1; cdr3_nt: TGTGCCACCAGTGATGGACTAGCGGACCAATATTACAATGAGCAGTTCTTC; cdr3_aa: CATSDGLADQYYNEQFF
j_call: TRBJ1-2; clone_size: many; d_call: TRBD1; v_call: TRBV7-6; cdr3_nt: TGTGCCAGCAGCTTAGCGACAGGGGAAGGCTACACCTTC; cdr3_aa: CASSLATGEGYTF
j_call: TRBJ2-3; clone_size: many; d_call: -; v_call: TRBV12-3/TRBV12-4; cdr3_nt: TGTGCCAGCAGTTCCAGGACAGCCAGCACAGATACGCAGTATTTT; cdr3_aa: CASSSRTASTDTQYF
j_call: TRBJ1-5; clone_size: -; d_call: TRBD1; v_call: TRBV4-1; cdr3_nt: TGCGCCAGCAGCCAAGGGGGACAGGGGGCGATCAATCAGCCCCAGCATTTT; cdr3_aa: CASSQGGQGAINQPQHF
j_call: TRBJ2-3; clone_size: few; d_call: TRBD1; v_call: TRBV20-1; cdr3_nt: TGCAGTGCTCAGCCCGGGACAGGGCTGGGGACAGATACGCAGTATTTT; cdr3_aa: CSAQPGTGLGTDTQYF
j_call: TRBJ2-2; clone_size: -; d_call: -; v_call: TRBV9; cdr3_nt: TGTGCCAGCAGCGTAGCTCAGGGGGGCACCGGGGAGCTGTTTTTT; cdr3_aa: CASSVAQGGTGELFF
j_call: TRBJ2-3; clone_size: few; d_call: -; v_call: TRBV5-1; cdr3_nt: TGCGCCAGCAGCTTGGAGCTCGGGTGGAGCACAGATACGCAGTATTTT; cdr3_aa: CASSLELGWSTDTQYF
j_call: TRBJ2-3; clone_size: -; d_call: TRBD2; v_call: TRBV5-1; cdr3_nt: TGCGCCAGCAGCGCACAGTGGGGACTAGCAGGGGATACGCAGTATTTT; cdr3_aa: CASSAQWGLAGDTQYF
j_call: TRBJ1-2; clone_size: few; d_call: -; v_call: TRBV5-1; cdr3_nt: TGCGCCAGCAGCTTGGTCGCTAACTCTGGGGACTATGGCTACACCTTC; cdr3_aa: CASSLVANSGDYGYTF
j_call: TRBJ2-5; clone_size: -; d_call: -; v_call: TRBV3-1; cdr3_nt: TGTGCCAGCAGCCAAGATCCGGGAGAGACCCAGTACTTC; cdr3_aa: CASSQDPGETQYF
j_call: TRBJ1-4; clone_size: few; d_call: -; v_call: TRBV2; cdr3_nt: TGTGCCAGCCGTGACAGGACAACTAATGAAAAACTGTTTTTT; cdr3_aa: CASRDRTTNEKLFF
j_call: TRBJ2-1; clone_size: few; d_call: -; v_call: TRBV20-1; cdr3_nt: TGCAGTGCTAGACAACGCGAACAGGGTGATTTCTACAATGAGCAGTTCTTC; cdr3_aa: CSARQREQGDFYNEQFF
j_call: TRBJ2-1; clone_size: -; d_call: -; v_call: TRBV6-1; cdr3_nt: TGTGCCAGCAGTGTTGTGGCGGGTAAATTAGAGCAGTTCTTC; cdr3_aa: CASSVVAGKLEQFF
j_call: TRBJ2-1; clone_size: -; d_call: TRBD2; v_call: TRBV20-1; cdr3_nt: TGCAGTGCTAAACAACTAGCGAACTCCTACAATGAGCAGTTCTTC; cdr3_aa: CSAKQLANSYNEQFF
j_call: TRBJ2-5; clone_size: few; d_call: -; v_call: TRBV5-1; cdr3_nt: TGCGCCAGCAGCACTGAACTGGTGGGGACCCAGTACTTC; cdr3_aa: CASSTELVGTQYF
j_call: TRBJ1-6; clone_size: -; d_call: -; v_call: TRBV6-1; cdr3_nt: TGTGCCAGCAAAGGGGGGTATCCCACTTATAATTCACCCCTCCACTTT; cdr3_aa: CASKGGYPTYNSPLHF
j_call: TRBJ1-2; clone_size: few; d_call: -; v_call: TRBV11-2; cdr3_nt: TGTGCCAGCAGCCCCCAAGGGGGAGGGAATAACTATGGCTACACCTTC; cdr3_aa: CASSPQGGGNNYGYTF
j_call: TRBJ2-1; clone_size: -; d_call: -; v_call: TRBV25-1; cdr3_nt: TGTGCCAGCAGTGACTCAGGCAGATACAATGAGCAGTTCTTC; cdr3_aa: CASSDSGRYNEQFF
j_call: TRBJ2-2; clone_size: -; d_call: -; v_call: TRBV20-1; cdr3_nt: TGCAGTGCTGGCGGGGCGAACACCGGGGAGCTGTTTTTT; cdr3_aa: CSAGGANTGELFF
j_call: TRBJ2-7; clone_size: -; d_call: TRBD2; v_call: TRBV5-1; cdr3_nt: TGCGCCAGCAGCTTGTGGGGACTAGCGGGAGCCCGGTCCTACGAGCAGTACTTC; cdr3_aa: CASSLWGLAGARSYEQYF
j_call: TRBJ2-5; clone_size: few; d_call: TRBD2; v_call: TRBV9; cdr3_nt: TGTGCCAGCAGCCAGGGGGGTAGCGGGAGCCCAGAGACCCAGTACTTC; cdr3_aa: CASSQGGSGSPETQYF
j_call: TRBJ2-3; clone_size: few; d_call: -; v_call: TRBV5-1; cdr3_nt: TGCGCCAGCAGCTTGTCAGGGGGGATAGATACGCAGTATTTT; cdr3_aa: CASSLSGGIDTQYF
j_call: TRBJ2-1; clone_size: -; d_call: TRBD2; v_call: TRBV24-1; cdr3_nt: TGTGCCACCAGTGATTCTAGCGGGGCCAATGAGCAGTTCTTC; cdr3_aa: CATSDSSGANEQFF
j_call: TRBJ1-2; clone_size: -; d_call: TRBD1; v_call: TRBV20-1; cdr3_nt: TGCAGTGCTAGAACCCTGGGACAGGGGGACTATGGCTACACCTTC; cdr3_aa: CSARTLGQGDYGYTF